The 8 T cell receptor beta chains reported below all come from one sample, sequenced in a study of radiation and T cells in renal cell carcinoma. The time point: baseline pretreatment blood. Treatment defined: 15 Gy SBRT to primary tumor, nephrectomy 4 weeks later. Sequencing was performed with immunoSEQ multiplex PCR; in TCRdb, only in-frame clones are kept and a portion is missing. The data hold tens of thousands of clones, with roughly four fifths observed a single time. The sample was blood, taken from a patient whose treatment included radiotherapy and nephrectomy. The receptors come from a man aged 55 to 69 with renal cell carcinoma.

The V call is TRBV6-1, the J call TRBJ1-5; the D gene is possibly TRBD1 (6 bases). V lost 5 bases and J lost 2, with 13 bases in between. This CDR3 has 15 residues. Germline CDR1 MNHNS, CDR2 SASEGT. CDR3 residues: CASSIRQAGNQPQHF. The CDR3 DNA follows: TGTGCCAGCAGTATTCGACAGGCTGGCAATCAGCCCCAGCATTTT.

This rearrangement joins TRBV5-1 to TRBJ1-1; no firm D call. CDR3 size: 15 residues. With 4 bases removed from V and 1 base from J, the gap between germline ends came to 14 bases. Germline V gives CDR1 SGHRS, CDR2 YFSETQ. CDR3 sequence (DNA): TGCGCCAGCAGCCTGGCATCGCTCGCGAACACTGAAGCTTTCTTT. This sequence encodes CASSLASLANTEAFF.

V gene TRBV19 combines with J gene TRBJ2-3; 8 bases are shared with TRBD2. This CDR3 is built from 20 residues. The germline CDR1 and CDR2 sequences are LNHDA and SQIVND (reference sequence). Unmatched junction bases numbered 25, after V lost 6 bases and J lost 5 bases. The CDR3 is CASRPGRASAGEGSRDTQYF. CDR3 in DNA: TGTGCCAGTAGGCCCGGGCGGGCCTCAGCGGGAGAAGGCAGTAGAGATACGCAGTATTTT.

The rearrangement links TRBV29-1 to TRBJ2-5; 15 positions agree with TRBD2. The DNA end is a closer match to TRBJ2-7, so the J assignment may be wrong. Germline V lookup: CDR1 SQVTM, CDR2 ANQGSEA. This CDR3 has 18 amino acids. The CDR3 loop is CSVEGPWTSGREAYEQYF. DNA of the CDR3: TGCAGCGTTGAAGGCCCCTGGACTAGCGGGAGGGAGGCCTACGAGCAGTACTTC.

This clone was detected a few times. The J gene is TRBJ1-1, the V gene TRBV30, with a tentative D call TRBD1 (6 bases). This CDR3 spans 14 amino acids. Germline loops: CDR1 GTSNPN, CDR2 SVGIG (reference sequence). V gave up 5 bases and J gave up 4 bases, with 17 bases separating them. CDR3 sequence reads: CAWRIRGSPTEAFF. CDR3 sequence (DNA): TGTGCCTGGCGAATCAGGGGTTCTCCCACTGAAGCTTTCTTT.

The gene calls are TRBV4-1 and TRBJ1-3, with no clear D. The CDR3 contains 17 residues. The V gene's germline CDR1 is MGHRA and CDR2 YSYEKL. The germline V and J ends were trimmed by 1 base and 5 bases, with 18 bases remaining between them. The chain's CDR3 is CASSQADLGLTRNTIYF. The CDR3 DNA sequence: TGCGCCAGCAGCCAAGCCGATCTGGGCTTAACGAGAAACACCATATATTTT.

This clone was detected only once. The chain couples TRBV4-1 to TRBJ1-2; D might be TRBD1 (6 bases). In germline, CDR1 is MGHRA, CDR2 YSYEKL. The CDR3 extends over 14 amino acids. Trimming took 3 bases from V and 3 from J, leaving 11 bases between them. The CDR3 DNA reads as TGCGCCAGCAGCCACGGGGGGCGCGACTATGGCTACACCTTC. It is translated as CASSHGGRDYGYTF.

The chain recombines TRBV5-1 with TRBJ2-2; 9 bases are shared with TRBD2. The CDR3 contains 17 residues. Germline V CDR1 and CDR2: SGHRS, YFSETQ. V was clipped by 5 bases and J by 4 bases; unmatched bases: 12. Here the CDR3 DNA reads TGCGCCAGCAGTTCAGCCTCTAGCGGGATTGGCACCGGGGAGCTGTTTTTT. It encodes CASSSASSGIGTGELFF.